The subject of this entry is one T cell receptor beta chain. Libraries were prepared by immunoSEQ multiplex PCR; TCRdb keeps only in-frame clonotypes and omits some of them. The table has about 180,000 clones, approximately 84% seen once. This sample is drawn from a study of blood T cell repertoires in COVID-19. Study-wide background: Sites across the United States, Italy and Spain contributed samples from acute and convalescent COVID-19. Sources were T cells, B-cell-depleted T cells, or PBMCs; the material itself was cDNA or gDNA.

The CDR3 totals 16 residues. Germline-derived CDR1 and CDR2 are MNHNS and SASEGT. Trimming at V came to 3 bases and at J to 0 bases, leaving 6 bases not matched to a gene. Sequencing was done on a sample of peripheral blood. The V gene is TRBV6-1, the J gene TRBJ2-7; TRBD1 aligns across 9 bases. The receptor comes from a human donor in a cohort sampled during active COVID-19. The CDR3 region is CASSDLWTGVSYEQYF. As DNA, the CDR3 is TGTGCCAGCAGTGATTTGTGGACAGGGGTCTCCTACGAGCAGTACTTC.